A selection of T cell receptor beta chains follows, all from one sample in a study of blood T cell repertoires in COVID-19. Sequencing was performed with immunoSEQ multiplex PCR; in TCRdb, only in-frame clones are kept and a portion is missing. Of roughly 500,000 clones listed, around 85% are singletons. The sequenced sample consisted of PBMCs or T cells enriched from blood (not recorded which). The source of these receptors is a woman aged 55-69 years who had recovered from COVID-19. The CDR3 runs from the conserved cysteine through the conserved F or W. A D gene is named only where the DNA matches it firmly. The size entry is marked missing in some rows and otherwise reads once, few, many or a size class.

CASSPTGGSRYTF	TGTGCCAGCAGTCCGACAGGGGGGTCACGCTACACCTTC	TRBV2	TRBJ1-2	TRBD1	NA
CASSQTLALGNEQFF	TGTGCCAGCAGCCAGACTTTAGCCTTAGGCAATGAGCAGTTCTTC	TRBV3-1/TRBV3-2	TRBJ2-1	NA	NA
CASSEGPGLGYTF	TGTGCCAGCAGTGAAGGGCCAGGACTTGGCTACACCTTC	TRBV2	TRBJ1-2	NA	NA
CASRGWASYEQYF	TGTGCCAGCAGGGGCTGGGCCTCTTACGAGCAGTACTTC	TRBV6-5	TRBJ2-7	NA	NA
CASSLEWGLSTDTQYF	TGCGCCAGCAGCTTGGAGTGGGGGCTCAGCACAGATACGCAGTATTTT	TRBV5-1	TRBJ2-3	NA	NA
CASSSSGQAYQETQYF	TGCGCCAGCAGCTCCTCCGGACAGGCATACCAAGAGACCCAGTACTTC	TRBV5-1	TRBJ2-5	TRBD1	NA
CASTHGGGGTGELFF	TGTGCCAGCACCCACGGAGGGGGGGGCACCGGGGAGCTGTTTTTT	TRBV3-1/TRBV3-2	TRBJ2-2	NA	NA
CATRDRANTEAFF	TGTGCCACCAGGGACAGGGCGAACACTGAAGCTTTCTTT	TRBV24-1	TRBJ1-1	TRBD1	few
CASSVSLNQPQHF	TGTGCCAGCAGTGTCAGTTTAAATCAGCCCCAGCATTTT	TRBV2	TRBJ1-5	NA	NA
CASKKGTGYRDYNEQFF	TGTGCCAGCAAGAAGGGGACAGGGTACAGAGATTACAATGAGCAGTTCTTC	TRBV2	TRBJ2-1	TRBD1	few
CASSFAGAKEEQFF	TGCGCCAGCAGCTTTGCGGGGGCTAAAGAGGAGCAGTTCTTC	TRBV5-1	TRBJ2-1	NA	NA
CASSLDRSGKASGNTIYF	TGTGCCAGCAGCTTAGATCGCTCAGGGAAGGCCTCTGGAAACACCATATATTTT	TRBV11-2	TRBJ1-3	NA	NA
CASSGRGTSTDTQYF	TGTGCCAGCAGCGGAAGGGGCACTAGCACAGATACGCAGTATTTT	TRBV7-2	TRBJ2-3	NA	NA
CASRPIQGSYGYTF	TGTGCCAGCAGACCTATACAGGGGAGCTATGGCTACACCTTC	TRBV6-5	TRBJ1-2	TRBD1	NA
CASSRGFGYGYTF	TGCGCCAGCAGTAGGGGGTTTGGCTATGGCTACACCTTC	TRBV10-1	TRBJ1-2	NA	NA
CASSPEGGNQPQHF	TGTGCCAGCAGCCCCGAGGGAGGGAATCAGCCCCAGCATTTT	TRBV2	TRBJ1-5	NA	once
CAWSRRDRDNTEAFF	TGTGCCTGGAGTAGGAGGGACAGGGACAACACTGAAGCTTTCTTT	TRBV30	TRBJ1-1	TRBD1	NA
CASRSSGNTIYF	TGTGCCAGCAGGAGCTCTGGAAACACCATATATTTT	TRBV12-3/TRBV12-4	TRBJ1-3	NA	NA
CASSPWGGAYNEQFF	TGTGCCAGCAGCCCCTGGGGGGGGGCCTACAATGAGCAGTTCTTC	TRBV7-9	TRBJ2-1	TRBD2	NA
CASSLGLAGASYNEQFF	TGTGCCAGCAGCTTAGGACTAGCGGGGGCGTCCTACAATGAGCAGTTCTTC	TRBV7-2	TRBJ2-1	TRBD2	NA
CASSPAAVKNSPLHF	TGTGCCAGCAGTCCCGCGGCGGTGAAGAATTCACCCCTCCACTTT	TRBV7-9	TRBJ1-6	NA	NA
CASSTDRDISYEQYF	TGTGCCAGTAGTACCGATAGGGACATATCCTACGAACAGTACTTC	TRBV19	TRBJ2-7	NA	once
CASTPGGLGETQYF	TGTGCCAGCACCCCCGGGGGGCTAGGGGAGACCCAGTACTTC	TRBV5-8	TRBJ2-5	NA	NA
CASSSTGGAPNEKLFF	TGTGCCAGCAGCTCGACAGGGGGGGCGCCTAATGAAAAACTGTTTTTT	TRBV7-8	TRBJ1-4	TRBD1	NA
CASSPQADRINEKLFF	TGCGCCAGCAGCCCCCAAGCTGACAGGATTAATGAAAAACTGTTTTTT	TRBV5-1	TRBJ1-4	NA	NA
CASSIQGAGYGYTF	TGTGCCAGCAGTATACAGGGGGCAGGCTATGGCTACACCTTC	TRBV27	TRBJ1-2	TRBD1	NA
CASSQVGGHQNAEAFF	TGTGCCAGCTCACAGGTTGGGGGACACCAAAACGCTGAAGCTTTCTTT	TRBV18	TRBJ1-1	NA	NA
CASSSRGSTDTQYF	TGTGCCAGCAGCTCGCGGGGGAGCACAGATACGCAGTATTTT	TRBV5-6	TRBJ2-3	TRBD2	NA
CASSPSPPTGANVLTF	TGTGCCAGCAGTCCATCACCCCCTACTGGGGCCAACGTCCTGACTTTC	TRBV27	TRBJ2-6	NA	NA
CASSLDGLAGGPRSYNEQFF	TGCGCCAGCAGCTTGGACGGACTAGCGGGGGGCCCCCGCTCCTACAATGAGCAGTTCTTC	TRBV5-1	TRBJ2-1	TRBD2	NA
CAISGTGANYGYTF	TGTGCCATCAGTGGGACAGGGGCTAACTATGGCTACACCTTC	TRBV10-3	TRBJ1-2	TRBD1	once
CASSPRGLAGGPGTGELFF	TGTGCCAGCAGTCCAAGAGGCCTAGCGGGGGGGCCGGGAACCGGGGAGCTGTTTTTT	TRBV27	TRBJ2-2	TRBD2	NA
CASAQRGGLSNEQFF	TGTGCCAGTGCTCAGCGGGGGGGCCTGTCCAATGAGCAGTTCTTC	TRBV19	TRBJ2-1	TRBD2	NA